These T cell receptor beta chains were read from a single sample in a study of blood T cell repertoires in COVID-19. This table comes from immunoSEQ multiplex PCR, and its TCRdb copy is limited to in-frame clones, with some not included. The sample contains about 84,000 clones, about 73% of which appear only once. Sequenced input: peripheral blood. The receptors shown here come from a man aged 45-65 years with active or convalescent COVID-19. Each CDR3 is given with its conserved first and last residue. A D gene is named only where the DNA matches it firmly. Size is omitted from some rows. Given values are once, few, many or a class for expanded clones.

V	size	J	D	DNA	CDR3
TRBV24-1	-	TRBJ2-5	TRBD2	TGTGCCACCAGCACAGCTAGCGGGGCTGGGGAGACCCAGTACTTC	CATSTASGAGETQYF
TRBV9	-	TRBJ2-1	-	TGTGCCAGCAGCGTAGCGGGGGACCCCAATGAGCAGTTCTTC	CASSVAGDPNEQFF
TRBV27	-	TRBJ2-3	-	TGTGCCAGCAGTTTGGCAGGTACGCAGTATTTT	CASSLAGTQYF
TRBV5-1	-	TRBJ2-5	TRBD2	TGCGCCAGCAGAGACGGGGGGGTCCAAGAGACCCAGTACTTC	CASRDGGVQETQYF
TRBV7-9	-	TRBJ2-3	TRBD2	TGTGCCAGCAGCTTCGGGGAGGGAGGGTATTTT	CASSFGEGGYF
TRBV5-4	-	TRBJ2-1	-	TGTGCCAGCAGCTACGGGGGGACACTTTACAATGAGCAGTTCTTC	CASSYGGTLYNEQFF
TRBV29-1	-	TRBJ1-1	-	TGCAGCCTGATAAACCAGGGCGGCACTGAAGCTTTCTTT	CSLINQGGTEAFF
TRBV7-2	once	TRBJ2-3	-	TGTGCCAGCTCTACAGGGACACTCACAGATACGCAGTATTTT	CASSTGTLTDTQYF
TRBV2	-	TRBJ2-3	TRBD2	TGTGCCAGCAACCCCGGGGGGGCAGATACGCAGTATTTT	CASNPGGADTQYF
TRBV7-9	-	TRBJ1-1	TRBD1	TGTGCCAGCAGTCGGACAGGGGGCTTGAACACTGAAGCTTTCTTT	CASSRTGGLNTEAFF
TRBV6-1	few	TRBJ1-6	TRBD1	TGTGCCAGCAGTGAGGGGACAGGGGGTTCACCCCTCCACTTT	CASSEGTGGSPLHF
TRBV2	-	TRBJ1-4	-	TGTGCCAGCAGTGAAGGCGGAACTGCAGATGAAAAACTGTTTTTT	CASSEGGTADEKLFF
TRBV11-3	-	TRBJ2-5	-	TGTGCCAGCAGCCTTCACTCCCTCCAAGAGACCCAGTACTTC	CASSLHSLQETQYF
TRBV5-1	many	TRBJ1-1	-	TGCGCCAGCAGCTTGGCCGCGGGGAACACTGAAGCTTTCTTT	CASSLAAGNTEAFF
TRBV7-9	once	TRBJ2-1	-	TGTGCCAGCAGCTTCCAAGCCCCCGGGCGAGGGGGGTTCTTC	CASSFQAPGRGGFF
TRBV30	-	TRBJ1-5	TRBD1	TGTGCCTGGGGACAGGATAGCAATCAGCCCCAGCATTTT	CAWGQDSNQPQHF
TRBV19	-	TRBJ2-3	-	TGTGCCAGGGCGGGCAGGTTCACAGATACGCAGTATTTT	CARAGRFTDTQYF
TRBV29-1	once	TRBJ2-5	-	TGCAGCGTTGTTGGAGAGTTCGGGACCCAGTACTTC	CSVVGEFGTQYF
TRBV7-3	-	TRBJ1-6	-	TGTGCCAGCAGCTTAAAGTCCAGGCCTAATTCACCCCTCCACTTT	CASSLKSRPNSPLHF
TRBV7-2	-	TRBJ1-5	-	TGTGCCAGCAGCTTAGCGGCAGGGGGCAATCAGCCCCAGCATTTT	CASSLAAGGNQPQHF
TRBV6-1	once	TRBJ1-5	-	TGTGCCAGCAGTGAGGGAGTGCCGTATCAGCCCCAGCATTTT	CASSEGVPYQPQHF
TRBV19	-	TRBJ2-2	TRBD2	TGTGCCAGTAGCACTAGCGGGGGAATTTTAATCTGGGAGCTGTTTTTT	CASSTSGGILIWELFF
TRBV5-1	-	TRBJ2-2	-	TGCGCCAGCAGCTTGGTAGGGGGGAACACCGGGGAGCTGTTTTTT	CASSLVGGNTGELFF
TRBV19	-	TRBJ2-2	-	TGTGCCAGTACGGGAAGGGGGGGATTCACCGGGGAGCTGTTTTTT	CASTGRGGFTGELFF
TRBV5-5	-	TRBJ1-2	TRBD1	TGTGCCAGCAGCTCGGGAGGGACAGGGAGGTACGGCTACACCTTC	CASSSGGTGRYGYTF
TRBV27	-	TRBJ1-1	-	TGTGCCAGCCTAAAACAGGCTACTATGAACACTGAAGCTTTCTTT	CASLKQATMNTEAFF
TRBV3-1/TRBV3-2	few	TRBJ1-1	TRBD1	TGTGCCAGCAGCCAAGAGCAGGGGGCGGCGAACACTGAAGCTTTCTTT	CASSQEQGAANTEAFF
TRBV18	-	TRBJ2-7	-	TGTGCCAGCTCCCGGGATTCATCCTACGAGCAGTACTTC	CASSRDSSYEQYF
TRBV4-1	once	TRBJ1-5	-	TGCGCCAGCAGCCAAGATCTTGCGTGGAGTCAGCCCCAGCATTTT	CASSQDLAWSQPQHF
TRBV3-1/TRBV3-2	-	TRBJ2-1	-	TGTGCCAGCAGCCAAGGTTCCCCCACCACGCTAAGTGAGCAGTTCTTC	CASSQGSPTTLSEQFF
TRBV11-2	many	TRBJ2-5	-	TGTGCCAGCAGCATGGACTACCAAGAGACCCAGTACTTC	CASSMDYQETQYF
TRBV7-9	once	TRBJ1-1	-	TGTGCCAGCAGCTCAAGGGAGACTGAAGCTTTCTTT	CASSSRETEAFF
TRBV3-1/TRBV3-2	-	TRBJ2-2	TRBD2	TGTGCCAGCAGCCAAGCAGCGGGGGTAGACGGGGAGCTGTTTTTT	CASSQAAGVDGELFF
TRBV19	-	TRBJ1-6	-	TGTGCCACGACCAGGGGAAATTCACCCCTCCACTTT	CATTRGNSPLHF